Each of the 29 T cell receptor beta chains below was sequenced from the same sample in a study of blood T cell repertoires in COVID-19. Assay: immunoSEQ multiplex PCR; the TCRdb copy retains only in-frame clones and omits some. Here the sample spans about 150,000 clones, roughly 90% being singletons. Sequencing used peripheral blood. These receptors originate from a middle-aged man with acute or convalescent COVID-19.

The CDR3 loop reads CASSAPRGNTEAFF. In nucleotides, the CDR3 is TGTGCCAGCAGTGCCCCTAGGGGAAACACTGAAGCTTTCTTT. The rearrangement joins TRBV28 to TRBJ1-1, with D possibly TRBD1 on 5 matching bases. The CDR3 is made up of 14 amino acids. Germline V CDR1 and CDR2: MDHEN, SYDVKM. Trimming took 5 bases from V and 2 from J, leaving 12 bases between them.

The gene calls are TRBV13 and TRBJ2-3; no clear D. Trimming removed 7 bases from V and 1 base from J, with 9 bases in between. Germline assignment: CDR1 PRHDT and CDR2 FYEKMQ (reference sequence). The CDR3 spans 13 residues. CDR3 sequence: CASMVAGTDTQYF. The CDR3 DNA is TGTGCCAGCATGGTGGCGGGCACAGATACGCAGTATTTT.

The J gene is TRBJ1-6, the V gene TRBV7-9; 10 nucleotides align to TRBD1. J gave up 6 bases and V 4 bases, and 12 bases lay outside the gene matches. The CDR3 is 18 residues long. Germline CDR1 reads SEHNR; CDR2 reads FQNEAQ (reference sequence). CDR3 nucleotides: TGTGCCAGCAGCTCTGTCGGGACAGGGGCCGCGGGTAATTCACCCCTCCACTTT. Encoded protein: CASSSVGTGAAGNSPLHF.

The chain carries TRBV19 and TRBJ1-5; possibly TRBD1 for D (5 bases). This CDR3 is 14 amino acids long. Trimming took 1 base from V and 5 from J, leaving 9 bases between them. Germline loops: CDR1 LNHDA, CDR2 SQIVND (reference sequence). The CDR3 nucleotides are TGTGCCAGTAGTATAGGGGAGGGGCATCAGCCCCAGCATTTT. Amino acids: CASSIGEGHQPQHF.

The J gene is TRBJ1-1, the V gene TRBV19; unclear D gene. V gave up 7 bases and J gave up 3 bases, with 15 bases separating them. The CDR3 spans 14 residues. The germline CDR1 and CDR2 sequences are LNHDA and SQIVND (reference sequence). The CDR3 sequence: CASTLGSWDTEAFF. Written as DNA, the CDR3 is TGTGCCAGTACCCTGGGCAGTTGGGACACTGAAGCTTTCTTT.

A single count supports this clone. The V call is TRBV4-1, the J call TRBJ1-3, with 7 bases fitting TRBD1. The V segment lost 1 base and the J segment 4 bases; nucleotides outside the gene matches: 7. The CDR3 spans 16 residues. Per the germline V gene, CDR1 is MGHRA and CDR2 is YSYEKL. The chain's CDR3 is CASSQVVAGGGNTIYF. The CDR3 DNA reads TGCGCCAGCAGCCAAGTGGTGGCAGGGGGAGGAAACACCATATATTTT.

CDR3 residues: CASSPGGHYEANVLTF. In DNA, the CDR3 is TGTGCCAGCAGCCCCGGGGGGCACTACGAAGCCAACGTCCTGACTTTC. V gene TRBV9 combines with J gene TRBJ2-6; weak D call: TRBD2 (7 bases). V lost 4 bases and J 7 bases, leaving 18 bases between the germline ends. The length of the CDR3 is 16 residues. Germline lookup yields CDR1 SGDLS and CDR2 YYNGEE.

This clone was detected only once. The J gene is TRBJ2-5, the V gene TRBV2; 8 bases map to TRBD1. The CDR3 has 13 amino acids. The germline V gene has CDR1 SNHLY and CDR2 FYNNEI. V lost 7 bases and J lost 5; bases outside the gene matches: 6. CDR3 DNA sequence: TGTGCCAGCAACCAGGGGGCCGGGGAGACCCAGTACTTC. This encodes CASNQGAGETQYF.

The J gene is TRBJ2-5, the V gene TRBV27; weak D call: TRBD1 (6 bases). CDR3 length: 13 amino acids. The V end lost 4 bases, the J end lost 5 bases, and 11 bases lay between the germline ends. CDR1 is MNHEY and CDR2 is SMNVEV in the germline V gene (reference sequence). The CDR3 region is CASSSYREETQYF. For the CDR3, the DNA is TGTGCCAGCAGTTCCTACAGGGAGGAGACCCAGTACTTC.

The chain carries TRBV11-2 and TRBJ2-1, with 10 bases identical to TRBD2. Trimming cost V 5 bases and J 0 bases; bases outside gene matches: 10. The CDR3 is made up of 18 amino acids. The germline CDR1 and CDR2 sequences are SGHAT and FQNNGV. CDR3 sequence (DNA): TGTGCCAGCAGCCCAACGGGACTAGCGTCGAGCTCCTACAATGAGCAGTTCTTC. Protein: CASSPTGLASSSYNEQFF.

This chain joins TRBV7-9 and TRBJ1-2, with D possibly TRBD1 on 5 matching bases. The CDR3 is made up of 17 amino acids. Germline loops: CDR1 SEHNR, CDR2 FQNEAQ (reference sequence). Trimming pared 1 base from V and 1 base from J, leaving 16 bases between. The CDR3 spells CASSLGPQGLDNYGYTF. DNA for the CDR3: TGTGCCAGCAGCTTAGGGCCTCAGGGCCTGGATAACTATGGCTACACCTTC.

This clone was observed a handful of times. The chain recombines TRBV7-9 with TRBJ1-5, with 8 bases identical to TRBD1. The CDR3 contains 16 residues. The germline V gene encodes CDR1 SEHNR and CDR2 FQNEAQ (reference sequence). Losses at the gene ends were 1 base for V and 5 bases for J; bases not matched to a gene: 7. The chain's CDR3 is CASSLGRGQGDQPQHF. The CDR3 DNA reads TGTGCCAGCAGCTTAGGTCGAGGACAGGGCGATCAGCCCCAGCATTTT.

The rearrangement links TRBV28 to TRBJ1-6; 8 bases align to TRBD1. The CDR3 runs 15 residues. J gave up 4 bases and V 5 bases, and 4 bases lay outside the gene matches. The germline V gene has CDR1 MDHEN and CDR2 SYDVKM. CDR3 bases: TGTGCCAGCAGTCCCGGGACAGGATATAATTCACCCCTCCACTTT. It specifies CASSPGTGYNSPLHF.

The gene calls are TRBV10-3 and TRBJ2-2; the match to TRBD1 covers 7 bases. The CDR3 is 16 amino acids. Unmatched junction bases numbered 5, after V lost 4 bases and J lost 0 bases. The germline CDR1 and CDR2 sequences are ENHRY and SYGVKD. The CDR3 loop reads CAISARQGPNTGELFF. The CDR3 bases are TGTGCCATCAGTGCAAGACAGGGACCGAACACCGGGGAGCTGTTTTTT.

The J gene is TRBJ2-1, the V gene TRBV27; 10 bases fit TRBD2. CDR3 length equals 16 residues. Germline V CDR1 and CDR2: MNHEY, SMNVEV (reference sequence). With V trimmed by 5 bases and J by 0 bases, 4 bases remained unmatched. In nucleotides, the CDR3 is TGTGCCAGCAGTCCCGAGCGGGGGGGCTCCTACAATGAGCAGTTCTTC. This translates into CASSPERGGSYNEQFF.

V is TRBV10-1 and J is TRBJ2-3; no firm D call. The V gene's germline CDR1 is WNHNN and CDR2 SYGVQD (reference sequence). CDR3 length: 13 residues. The V end was cut by 2 bases, the J end by 3 bases, with 6 bases between. The CDR3 sequence: CASSETGTDTQYF. The CDR3 coding sequence is TGCGCCAGCAGTGAGACGGGTACAGATACGCAGTATTTT.

The rearrangement joins TRBV15 to TRBJ1-6, with D tentatively TRBD1 (5 bases). V lost 3 bases and J 8 bases, leaving 11 bases between the germline ends. The CDR3 contains 14 residues. Germline-derived CDR1 and CDR2 are LNHNV and YYDKDF (reference sequence). The CDR3 here is CATSRTVRDSPLHF. CDR3 bases: TGTGCCACCAGCAGGACAGTACGGGATTCACCCCTCCACTTT.

J is TRBJ2-2 and V is TRBV2, with a possible D match to TRBD1 (5 bases). In germline, CDR1 is SNHLY, CDR2 FYNNEI. The length of the CDR3 is 16 residues. V was pared by 1 base and J by 0 bases, with 9 bases between. The CDR3 is CASSEEQVANTGELFF. The DNA for the CDR3 is TGTGCCAGCAGTGAAGAACAGGTAGCGAACACCGGGGAGCTGTTTTTT.

This clone was seen more than once but under ten times. This chain links TRBV9 with TRBJ1-4; 8 nucleotides agree with TRBD1. The CDR3 covers 15 residues. Germline values: CDR1 SGDLS, CDR2 YYNGEE. V shed 2 bases and J 4 bases; nucleotides not matched to a gene: 4. Here the CDR3 DNA reads TGTGCCAGCAGCGTTCAGGGGGCGCTTAATGAAAAACTGTTTTTT. Residues: CASSVQGALNEKLFF.

V gene TRBV7-9 combines with J gene TRBJ1-1; no clear D. The V gene lost 10 bases and the J gene lost 3 bases, with 18 bases spanning the gap. From germline, CDR1 is SEHNR and CDR2 FQNEAQ (reference sequence). The CDR3 covers 14 residues. The CDR3 DNA reads TGTGCCACGAGGAGGAGAACGATGGACACTGAAGCTTTCTTT. It codes for CATRRRTMDTEAFF.

The sample holds one count of this clone. The DNA for the CDR3 is TGTGCCACCAGTGGAGGACTGTTATCTAACAATGAGCAGTTCTTC. Translating it yields CATSGGLLSNNEQFF. The chain combines TRBV24-1 with TRBJ2-1; D might be TRBD2 (5 bases). Deletions cut 5 bases from V and 5 bases from J, with 15 bases between. This CDR3 region has 15 residues. Germline CDR1 is KGHDR and CDR2 is SFDVKD.

The CDR3 here is CASSLGQFSGNTIYF. CDR3 nucleotides: TGTGCCAGCAGTTTGGGGCAATTCTCTGGAAACACCATATATTTT. The chain is built from TRBV28 and TRBJ1-3; TRBD1 is a possible D gene (5 bases). V was trimmed by 3 bases and J by 0 bases, leaving 9 bases between them. There are 15 residues in the CDR3. Looked up from germline, CDR1 is MDHEN and CDR2 is SYDVKM.

The chain joins TRBV3-1 (or the pseudogene TRBV3-2) to TRBJ2-3; D gene unclear. V gave up 1 base and J gave up 0 bases, with 8 bases separating them. The CDR3 has 15 residues. In germline, CDR1 is LGHDT, CDR2 YNNKEL (reference sequence). CDR3 protein: CASSQGAPSTDTQYF. The CDR3 bases are TGTGCCAGCAGCCAAGGAGCGCCGAGCACAGATACGCAGTATTTT.

The rearrangement uses TRBV18 and TRBJ1-5; possible D gene TRBD1, 6 bases. The CDR3 contains 16 residues. V lost 2 bases and J 0 bases, leaving 11 bases between the germline ends. CDR1 and CDR2 (germline): KGHSH, LQKENI. In DNA, the CDR3 is TGTGCCAGCTCACCAGGGACAATTAATAGCAATCAGCCCCAGCATTTT. Its translation: CASSPGTINSNQPQHF. Supplemented by reference TRBV18 and TRBJ1-5, the full variable domain reads NAGVMQNPRHLVRRRGQEARLRCSPMKGHSHVYWYRQLPEEGLKFMVYLQKENIIDESGMPKERFSAEFPKEGPSILRIQQVVRGDSAAYFCASSPGTINSNQPQHFGDGTRLSIL.

V usage is TRBV30 and J usage is TRBJ1-4, with D unresolved. This CDR3 has 13 amino acids. Trimming removed 0 bases at V and 10 bases at J, with 12 bases between. Germline V CDR1 and CDR2: GTSNPN, SVGIG (reference sequence). The CDR3, as DNA: TGTGCCTGGAGTGTACGGGAAACTGGAAAACTGTTTTTT. This codes for CAWSVRETGKLFF.

The chain carries TRBV3-1 (or the pseudogene TRBV3-2) and TRBJ1-6; no clear D gene. Trimming pared 3 bases from V and 8 bases from J, leaving 14 bases between. The germline CDR1 and CDR2 sequences are LGHDT and YNNKEL (reference sequence). This CDR3 is 15 amino acids long. The CDR3 DNA sequence: TGTGCCAGCAGCCACGAGGCGGCTATGGATTCACCCCTCCACTTT. Its protein product is CASSHEAAMDSPLHF.

The J gene is TRBJ2-1, the V gene TRBV7-9; 9 bases are shared with TRBD1. This CDR3 spans 14 amino acids. Germline V gene sequence: CDR1 SEHNR, CDR2 FQNEAQ (reference sequence). After removal of 5 bases from V and 10 bases from J, the junction contained 9 bases not matched to a gene. In nucleotides, the CDR3 is TGTGCCAGCAGCATCATACAGGGGGCAGGAGAGCAGTTCTTC. It specifies CASSIIQGAGEQFF.

The chain couples TRBV7-8 to TRBJ2-5; 8 bases are shared with TRBD1. Losses at the gene ends were 5 bases for V and 5 bases for J; bases not matched to a gene: 13. This CDR3 spans 16 amino acids. Germline V gene lookup returns CDR1 SGHVS and CDR2 FQNEAQ. Here the CDR3 DNA reads TGTGCCAGCAGCGCCCTTAATCAGGGGGCCGGTGAGACCCAGTACTTC. Its protein is CASSALNQGAGETQYF.

This rearrangement joins TRBV27 to TRBJ2-1, with 10 bases lining up with TRBD2. V was clipped by 4 bases and J by 9 bases; unmatched bases: 6. Germline V gene sequence: CDR1 MNHEY, CDR2 SMNVEV (reference sequence). The CDR3 covers 14 residues. The CDR3 spells CASSSPRLAGEQFF. DNA of the CDR3: TGTGCCAGCAGTTCCCCCCGACTAGCGGGTGAGCAGTTCTTC.